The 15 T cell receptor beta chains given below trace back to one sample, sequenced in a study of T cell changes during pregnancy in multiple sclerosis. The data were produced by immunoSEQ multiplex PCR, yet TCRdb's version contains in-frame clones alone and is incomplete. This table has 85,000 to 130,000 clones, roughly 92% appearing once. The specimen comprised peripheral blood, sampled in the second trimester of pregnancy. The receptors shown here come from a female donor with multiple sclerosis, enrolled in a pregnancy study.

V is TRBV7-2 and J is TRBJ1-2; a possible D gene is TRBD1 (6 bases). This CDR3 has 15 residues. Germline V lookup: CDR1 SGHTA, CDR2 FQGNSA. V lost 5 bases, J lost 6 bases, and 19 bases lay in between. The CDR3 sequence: CASSAPKRTVNGYTF. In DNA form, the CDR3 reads TGTGCCAGCAGCGCTCCAAAGCGGACAGTGAATGGCTACACCTTC.

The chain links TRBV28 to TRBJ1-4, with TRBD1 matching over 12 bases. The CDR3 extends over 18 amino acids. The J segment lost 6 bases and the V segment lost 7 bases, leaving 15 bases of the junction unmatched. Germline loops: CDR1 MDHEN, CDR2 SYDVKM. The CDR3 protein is CASNQPGTGGEIYEKLFF. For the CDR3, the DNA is TGTGCCAGCAACCAACCAGGGACAGGGGGCGAGATCTATGAAAAACTGTTTTTT.

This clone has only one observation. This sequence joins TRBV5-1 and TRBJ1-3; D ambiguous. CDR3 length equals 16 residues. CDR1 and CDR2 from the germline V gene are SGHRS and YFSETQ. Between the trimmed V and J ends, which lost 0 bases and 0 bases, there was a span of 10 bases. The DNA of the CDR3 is TGCGCCAGCAGCTTGGCAGCGGCGTCCTCTGGAAACACCATATATTTT. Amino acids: CASSLAAASSGNTIYF.

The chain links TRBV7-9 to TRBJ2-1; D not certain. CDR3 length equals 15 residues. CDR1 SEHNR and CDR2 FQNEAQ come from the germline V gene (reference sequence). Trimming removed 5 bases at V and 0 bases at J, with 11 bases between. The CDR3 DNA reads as TGTGCCAGCAGCCCTGGGCCGAGCTCCTACAATGAGCAGTTCTTC. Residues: CASSPGPSSYNEQFF.

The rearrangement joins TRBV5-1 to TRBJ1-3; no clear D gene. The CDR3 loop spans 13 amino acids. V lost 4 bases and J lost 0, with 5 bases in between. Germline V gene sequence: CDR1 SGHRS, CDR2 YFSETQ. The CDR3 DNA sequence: TGCGCCAGCAGCCCGGTCTCTGGAAACACCATATATTTT. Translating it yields CASSPVSGNTIYF.

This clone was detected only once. The CDR3 coding sequence is TGCGCCAGCAGCTTGGTATCGCGGGCGTTAGGTTCCTACAATGAGCAGTTCTTC. Encoded protein: CASSLVSRALGSYNEQFF. The rearrangement uses TRBV5-1 and TRBJ2-1, with a possible D match to TRBD2 (5 bases). The CDR3 runs 18 residues. Germline loops: CDR1 SGHRS, CDR2 YFSETQ. Trimming shortened V by 0 bases and J by 1 base, and 17 bases separated the two germline ends.

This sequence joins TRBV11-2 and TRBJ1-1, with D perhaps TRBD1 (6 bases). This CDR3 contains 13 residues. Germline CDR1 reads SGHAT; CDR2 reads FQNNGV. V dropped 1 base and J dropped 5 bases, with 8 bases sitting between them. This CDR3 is CASSLAGTTEAFF. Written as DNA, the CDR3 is TGTGCCAGCAGCTTAGCGGGGACAACTGAAGCTTTCTTT.

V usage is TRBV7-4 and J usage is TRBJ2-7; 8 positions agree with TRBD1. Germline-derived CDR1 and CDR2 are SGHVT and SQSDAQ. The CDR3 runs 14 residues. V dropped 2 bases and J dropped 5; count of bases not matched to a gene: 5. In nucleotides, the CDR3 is TGTGCCAGCAGCTTATTGACAGGGGTGGACGAGCAGTACTTC. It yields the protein CASSLLTGVDEQYF.

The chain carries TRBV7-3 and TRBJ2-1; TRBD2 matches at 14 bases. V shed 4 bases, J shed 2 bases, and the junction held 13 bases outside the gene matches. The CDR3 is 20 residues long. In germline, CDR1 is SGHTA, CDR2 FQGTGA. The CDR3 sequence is CASSSPTSGGAWVPYNEQFF. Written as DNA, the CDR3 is TGTGCCAGCAGCTCCCCGACTAGCGGGGGGGCCTGGGTGCCCTACAATGAGCAGTTCTTC.

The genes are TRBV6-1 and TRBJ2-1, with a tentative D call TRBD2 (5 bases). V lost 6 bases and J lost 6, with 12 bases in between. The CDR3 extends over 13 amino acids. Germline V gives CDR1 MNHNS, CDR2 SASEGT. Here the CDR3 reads CASRITSVNEQFF. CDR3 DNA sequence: TGTGCCAGCAGGATCACTAGTGTCAATGAGCAGTTCTTC.

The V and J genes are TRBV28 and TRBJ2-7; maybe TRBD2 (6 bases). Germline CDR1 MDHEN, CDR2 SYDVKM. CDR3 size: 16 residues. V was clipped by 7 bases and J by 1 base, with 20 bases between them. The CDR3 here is CASNPLYVGGSYEQYF. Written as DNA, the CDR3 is TGTGCCAGCAACCCCTTGTATGTGGGGGGTTCCTACGAGCAGTACTTC.

The CDR3 nucleotides read TGTGCCACCAGCAACAGGGTTTCTGGAAACACCATATATTTT. Encoded protein: CATSNRVSGNTIYF. V is TRBV15 and J is TRBJ1-3; D is perhaps TRBD1 (6 bases). Per the germline V gene, CDR1 is LNHNV and CDR2 is YYDKDF (reference sequence). Trimming stripped 4 bases from V and 1 base from J, with 8 bases between. This CDR3 region has 14 residues.

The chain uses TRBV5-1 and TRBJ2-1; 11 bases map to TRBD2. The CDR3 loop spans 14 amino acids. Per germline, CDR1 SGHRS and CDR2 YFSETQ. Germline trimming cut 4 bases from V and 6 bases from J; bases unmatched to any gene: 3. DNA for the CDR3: TGCGCCAGCAGCCGACTAGCGGGGTCCAATGAGCAGTTCTTC. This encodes CASSRLAGSNEQFF.

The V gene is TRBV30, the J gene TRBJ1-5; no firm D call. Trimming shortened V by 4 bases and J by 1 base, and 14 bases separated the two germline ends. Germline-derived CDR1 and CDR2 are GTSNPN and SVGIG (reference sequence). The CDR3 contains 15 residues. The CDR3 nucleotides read TGTGCCTGGACCACCTCCGGGGTAAGCAATCAGCCCCAGCATTTT. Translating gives CAWTTSGVSNQPQHF.

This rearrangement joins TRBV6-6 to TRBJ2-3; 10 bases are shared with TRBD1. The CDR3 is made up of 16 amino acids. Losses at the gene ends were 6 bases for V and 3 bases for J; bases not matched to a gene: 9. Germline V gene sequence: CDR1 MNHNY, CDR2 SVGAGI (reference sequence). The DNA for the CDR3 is TGTGCCAGCAGCCACTGGACAGGGGGAGGGACAGATACGCAGTATTTT. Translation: CASSHWTGGGTDTQYF.